These T cell receptor beta chains were read from a single sample in a study of blood T cells in healthy people across ages. MiXCR, run by TCRdb on the 5' RACE reads, gives a single entry per CDR3 protein. This table has around 1,700,000 distinct CDR3 sequences, 28% appearing once. The sequenced sample consisted of blood. The receptors derive from a woman aged 25 to 39 in good health. CDR3s leave out the opening cysteine and the closing phenylalanine or tryptophan.

TRBV5-5	14	TRBJ2-7	ASSYNPGTSAYEQY
TRBV12-3/TRBV12-4	10	TRBJ1-5	ASSHPTEPQH
TRBV6-6	12	TRBJ1-1	AGSEWGMRTEAF
TRBV7-9	12	TRBJ2-7	ASSQASGSYEQY
TRBV4-1	14	TRBJ2-7	ASSQGPLAGGDEQY
TRBV4-1	12	TRBJ1-6	ASSQDRKGSPLH
TRBV7-9	15	TRBJ2-1	ASSLRGSGNSYNEQF
TRBV6-5	12	TRBJ1-1	ASSYEGADTEAF
TRBV7-9	14	TRBJ2-3	ASSLGSGGSTDTQY
TRBV20-1	11	TRBJ2-3	SAIHGGADTQY
TRBV11-2	15	TRBJ2-1	ASSLLGQGPFPNEQF
TRBV7-9	13	TRBJ2-1	ASSLGASGINEQF
TRBV28	11	TRBJ2-7	ASREGTSYEQY
TRBV30	8	TRBJ2-7	AWSGHEQY
TRBV12-3/TRBV12-4	13	TRBJ2-5	ASSFGGGGLETQY
TRBV5-1	12	TRBJ2-1	ASSPGPPRHEQF
TRBV2	13	TRBJ2-5	ASCPDRGAQETQY
TRBV29-1	12	TRBJ2-3	SVDTGGAGDTQY
TRBV29-1	11	TRBJ2-5	SVEEWFYNEQY
TRBV6-2/TRBV6-3	13	TRBJ2-7	ASSYAASGSYEQY
TRBV20-1	12	TRBJ2-1	SARVPVNNNEQF
TRBV5-1	13	TRBJ2-6	ASSETASGANVLT
TRBV7-2	11	TRBJ2-3	ASSQQATDTQY
TRBV7-6	15	TRBJ2-1	ASSFRQSGSANNEQF
TRBV6-1	14	TRBJ1-4	ASRPPPGQPNEKLF
TRBV7-2	11	TRBJ2-5	ASSSPDQETQY
TRBV6-5	12	TRBJ1-6	ASRGGTVNSPLH
TRBV7-2	13	TRBJ1-5	ASSLASGRKQPQH
TRBV5-1	14	TRBJ2-7	ASSLIVEQGHNEQY
TRBV12-3/TRBV12-4	14	TRBJ1-2	ASSFPSRGGEYGYT
TRBV7-2	12	TRBJ1-2	ASSLVLGGGGYT
TRBV20-1	11	TRBJ2-7	SAFRGSFGEQY
TRBV2	12	TRBJ2-3	ASQLQGSTDTQY
TRBV7-2	14	TRBJ2-7	ASSLGSPDSSYEQY
TRBV29-1	12	TRBJ1-1	SVERRLSGTEAF
TRBV10-3	10	TRBJ2-7	AIKGQGAEQY
TRBV5-1	12	TRBJ1-1	ASSGGQQNTEAF
TRBV2	12	TRBJ2-4	ASSRDRATDIQY
TRBV14	15	TRBJ2-3	ASSKRTSGMSTDTQY
TRBV4-3	12	TRBJ2-3	ASSQVLSTDTQY
TRBV28	11	TRBJ1-2	ASSDRSSYGYT
TRBV7-2	14	TRBJ2-3	ACSLSRDSWADTQY
TRBV20-1	13	TRBJ2-1	SARKTGHSYNEQF
TRBV5-4	12	TRBJ1-4	ASSLGQKNEKLF
TRBV7-9	14	TRBJ2-5	ASGSGELLYQETQY
TRBV12-3/TRBV12-4	13	TRBJ1-2	ASSLLAGGVYGYT
TRBV7-9	13	TRBJ1-4	ATAGQAAGNEKLF
TRBV18	14	TRBJ2-7	ASSPPGHVQSHEQY
TRBV20-1	13	.	SARDPAGTTYEQY
TRBV7-9	10	TRBJ2-1	ASSLMVGEQF
TRBV11-2	14	TRBJ2-7	ASSFRASTPNYEQY
TRBV27	16	TRBJ2-6	ASSPFGRALSGANVLT
TRBV12-3/TRBV12-4	11	TRBJ2-7	ASRTQNTYEQY
TRBV7-9	12	TRBJ2-4	ASSLRGVVDEQY